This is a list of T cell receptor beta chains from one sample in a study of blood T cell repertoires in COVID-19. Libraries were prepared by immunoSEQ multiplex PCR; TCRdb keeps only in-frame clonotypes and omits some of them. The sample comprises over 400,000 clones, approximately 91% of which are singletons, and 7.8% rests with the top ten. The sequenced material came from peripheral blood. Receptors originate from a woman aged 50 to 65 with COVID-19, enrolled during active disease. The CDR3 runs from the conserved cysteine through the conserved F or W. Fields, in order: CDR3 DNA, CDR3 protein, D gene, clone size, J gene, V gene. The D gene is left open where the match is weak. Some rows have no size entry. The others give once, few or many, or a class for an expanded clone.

CDR3nt: TGTGCCAGCAGCGTAGAGGTGGGGCCAACCTACGAGCAGTACTTC
CDR3aa: CASSVEVGPTYEQYF
d_gene: .
abundance: .
j_gene: TRBJ2-7
v_gene: TRBV9

CDR3nt: TGTGCCAGTAGTAAACTACAGGGTGGATCTGGGGCCAACGTCCTGACTTTC
CDR3aa: CASSKLQGGSGANVLTF
d_gene: .
abundance: .
j_gene: TRBJ2-6
v_gene: TRBV19

CDR3nt: TGTGCCATCAGTGCAAGTGACAGGGGAGATTCACCCCTCCACTTT
CDR3aa: CAISASDRGDSPLHF
d_gene: TRBD1
abundance: .
j_gene: TRBJ1-6
v_gene: TRBV10-3

CDR3nt: TGTGCCAGCAGCTTGGCAGTCTTATCGTTGGCCGGGGAGCTGTTTTTT
CDR3aa: CASSLAVLSLAGELFF
d_gene: .
abundance: once
j_gene: TRBJ2-2
v_gene: TRBV5-8

CDR3nt: TGTGCCAGCAGCGTAGTAGGAGGGGGCGACACTGAAGCTTTCTTT
CDR3aa: CASSVVGGGDTEAFF
d_gene: TRBD1
abundance: .
j_gene: TRBJ1-1
v_gene: TRBV9

CDR3nt: TGTGCCAGCAGCTTTGGGCGACCCACAGATACGCAGTATTTT
CDR3aa: CASSFGRPTDTQYF
d_gene: .
abundance: once
j_gene: TRBJ2-3
v_gene: TRBV5-6

CDR3nt: TGCAGCGTTGTAGGACAGGCCTCTAACTATGGCTACACCTTC
CDR3aa: CSVVGQASNYGYTF
d_gene: TRBD1
abundance: once
j_gene: TRBJ1-2
v_gene: TRBV29-1

CDR3nt: TGTGCCAGCAGTTTGGCGGGGAGTCAGCCCCAGCATTTT
CDR3aa: CASSLAGSQPQHF
d_gene: .
abundance: .
j_gene: TRBJ1-5
v_gene: TRBV28

CDR3nt: TGTGCCAGCAGCTTAAGCGGGGGGGCCCTATATGAGCAGTTCTTC
CDR3aa: CASSLSGGALYEQFF
d_gene: TRBD2
abundance: .
j_gene: TRBJ2-1
v_gene: TRBV7-3

CDR3nt: TGCGCCAGCAGTGGTATACAGGGGGCAGAGACCCAGTACTTC
CDR3aa: CASSGIQGAETQYF
d_gene: TRBD1
abundance: .
j_gene: TRBJ2-5
v_gene: TRBV10-2

CDR3nt: TGTGCCAGCACCGCGGTGGGTGGTACGGCTGGCTACACCTTC
CDR3aa: CASTAVGGTAGYTF
d_gene: .
abundance: once
j_gene: TRBJ1-2
v_gene: TRBV2

CDR3nt: TGTGCCAGCTCGAAAACGCTAAACACCGGGGAGCTGTTTTTT
CDR3aa: CASSKTLNTGELFF
d_gene: .
abundance: .
j_gene: TRBJ2-2
v_gene: TRBV14

CDR3nt: TGTGCCAGCAGCCCAGCGGGACTAGCGGGGGGGCCCGACAATGAGCAGTTCTTC
CDR3aa: CASSPAGLAGGPDNEQFF
d_gene: TRBD2
abundance: .
j_gene: TRBJ2-1
v_gene: TRBV5-4

CDR3nt: TGTGCCAGCAGGGACAGGTCCACTGAAGCTTTCTTT
CDR3aa: CASRDRSTEAFF
d_gene: TRBD1
abundance: .
j_gene: TRBJ1-1
v_gene: TRBV25-1

CDR3nt: TGTGCCAGCAGTCCCCGTCCAGGAGGGTGGGAGCAGTACTTC
CDR3aa: CASSPRPGGWEQYF
d_gene: .
abundance: .
j_gene: TRBJ2-7
v_gene: TRBV6-5

CDR3nt: TGCAGCGTTGAAGGGGAGGGAACTGAAGCTTTCTTT
CDR3aa: CSVEGEGTEAFF
d_gene: .
abundance: .
j_gene: TRBJ1-1
v_gene: TRBV29-1

CDR3nt: TGTGCCAGCAGCTCCCTTAGCACAGATACGCAGTATTTT
CDR3aa: CASSSLSTDTQYF
d_gene: .
abundance: .
j_gene: TRBJ2-3
v_gene: TRBV5-4

CDR3nt: TGTGCCAGCTCATCTGACTACGATACGCAGTATTTT
CDR3aa: CASSSDYDTQYF
d_gene: .
abundance: .
j_gene: TRBJ2-3
v_gene: TRBV18

CDR3nt: TGTGCCAGCAGCCCCGGACTAGCGGTGGATACGCAGTATTTT
CDR3aa: CASSPGLAVDTQYF
d_gene: TRBD2
abundance: .
j_gene: TRBJ2-3
v_gene: TRBV2

CDR3nt: TGTGCCAGCAGCTTAGGGGGAGGGAGTGAAGCTTTCTTT
CDR3aa: CASSLGGGSEAFF
d_gene: .
abundance: .
j_gene: TRBJ1-1
v_gene: TRBV11-2

CDR3nt: TGTGCCACCAGTGATCTCCCCCCGACCGGGGAGCTGTTTTTT
CDR3aa: CATSDLPPTGELFF
d_gene: .
abundance: once
j_gene: TRBJ2-2
v_gene: TRBV24-1

CDR3nt: TGTGCCTCATCTAGAGGGGGGGGAACTGAAGCTTTCTTT
CDR3aa: CASSRGGGTEAFF
d_gene: .
abundance: .
j_gene: TRBJ1-1
v_gene: TRBV27

CDR3nt: TGCGCCAGCAGCACGAGACAGGGACGGGACACTGAAGCTTTCTTT
CDR3aa: CASSTRQGRDTEAFF
d_gene: TRBD1
abundance: .
j_gene: TRBJ1-1
v_gene: TRBV5-1

CDR3nt: TGTGCCAGCAGCCTACAGGTCTCTGGAAACACCATATATTTT
CDR3aa: CASSLQVSGNTIYF
d_gene: .
abundance: .
j_gene: TRBJ1-3
v_gene: TRBV3-1/TRBV3-2

CDR3nt: TGCGCCAGCAGCTTGGTAGCGGGGGAGAACAATGAGCAGTTCTTC
CDR3aa: CASSLVAGENNEQFF
d_gene: TRBD2
abundance: .
j_gene: TRBJ2-1
v_gene: TRBV5-1

CDR3nt: TGTGCCAGCAGCTTATCCGGGACAAGGGACACCGGGGAGCTGTTTTTT
CDR3aa: CASSLSGTRDTGELFF
d_gene: .
abundance: .
j_gene: TRBJ2-2
v_gene: TRBV7-2

CDR3nt: TGTGCCTGGAGAGAGGGTTTAGGGGGAGCAGCTAACTATGGCTACACCTTC
CDR3aa: CAWREGLGGAANYGYTF
d_gene: .
abundance: .
j_gene: TRBJ1-2
v_gene: TRBV30

CDR3nt: TGTGCCAGCAGCCCTTATAATTCACCCCTCCACTTT
CDR3aa: CASSPYNSPLHF
d_gene: .
abundance: .
j_gene: TRBJ1-6
v_gene: TRBV7-2

CDR3nt: TGTGCCAGCAGCTTGGTTACAAACACTGAAGCTTTCTTT
CDR3aa: CASSLVTNTEAFF
d_gene: .
abundance: .
j_gene: TRBJ1-1
v_gene: TRBV11-2

CDR3nt: TGTGCCATCAGTGATGCCGGGACAGGGGCCCGGACTGAAGCTTTCTTT
CDR3aa: CAISDAGTGARTEAFF
d_gene: TRBD1
abundance: .
j_gene: TRBJ1-1
v_gene: TRBV10-3

CDR3nt: TGTGCCAGCAGCTCGTCTTCAGGCCTCTCTGGAAACACCATATATTTT
CDR3aa: CASSSSSGLSGNTIYF
d_gene: .
abundance: .
j_gene: TRBJ1-3
v_gene: TRBV11-2

CDR3nt: TGTGCCACCAGCAGAGATGTTTCGGGGGGTCCTGTGAGCACCATATATTTT
CDR3aa: CATSRDVSGGPVSTIYF
d_gene: .
abundance: few
j_gene: TRBJ1-3
v_gene: TRBV15

CDR3nt: TGCGCCAGCAGCCCCGACGGACTTTATTCACCCCTCCACTTT
CDR3aa: CASSPDGLYSPLHF
d_gene: .
abundance: once
j_gene: TRBJ1-6
v_gene: TRBV5-1

CDR3nt: TGCGCCAGCAGCCCGAGGTCGGAGGCCCGGGGCACAGATACGCAGTATTTT
CDR3aa: CASSPRSEARGTDTQYF
d_gene: .
abundance: .
j_gene: TRBJ2-3
v_gene: TRBV5-1

CDR3nt: TGTGCCATCAGGGTCTTGCAAGCGGAGCCGGCGGGCTACACCTTC
CDR3aa: CAIRVLQAEPAGYTF
d_gene: .
abundance: once
j_gene: TRBJ1-2
v_gene: TRBV10-3

CDR3nt: TGTGCCAGTAGTATCCCCACGGGACAGGGACCCGATACGCAGTATTTT
CDR3aa: CASSIPTGQGPDTQYF
d_gene: TRBD1
abundance: .
j_gene: TRBJ2-3
v_gene: TRBV19

CDR3nt: TGTGCCAGCAGCACCGGGGACTATGGCTACACCTTC
CDR3aa: CASSTGDYGYTF
d_gene: .
abundance: .
j_gene: TRBJ1-2
v_gene: TRBV6-5

CDR3nt: TGTGCCAGCAGCTTAGGGGCGGGACTAGGTTCCTACGAGCAGTACTTC
CDR3aa: CASSLGAGLGSYEQYF
d_gene: TRBD2
abundance: .
j_gene: TRBJ2-7
v_gene: TRBV7-2

CDR3nt: TGCAGTGCTTCGGGAGTGTCCGAGCAGTACTTC
CDR3aa: CSASGVSEQYF
d_gene: .
abundance: .
j_gene: TRBJ2-7
v_gene: TRBV20-1

CDR3nt: TGTGCCACCAGTCAGACAGGGGTGGAGGCCGGGGAGCTGTTTTTT
CDR3aa: CATSQTGVEAGELFF
d_gene: TRBD1
abundance: few
j_gene: TRBJ2-2
v_gene: TRBV24-1

CDR3nt: TGTGCCAGCAGCTTAGATGTGGCGGGGGGTAGCACAGATACGCAGTATTTT
CDR3aa: CASSLDVAGGSTDTQYF
d_gene: TRBD2
abundance: .
j_gene: TRBJ2-3
v_gene: TRBV11-2

CDR3nt: TGTGCCAGCAGCTTGGGGGCGGGGGTTGATACGCAGTATTTT
CDR3aa: CASSLGAGVDTQYF
d_gene: TRBD2
abundance: .
j_gene: TRBJ2-3
v_gene: TRBV5-4

CDR3nt: TGCGCCAGCAGCTTGTTGGCGATGGCAGGCACTGAAGCTTTCTTT
CDR3aa: CASSLLAMAGTEAFF
d_gene: .
abundance: .
j_gene: TRBJ1-1
v_gene: TRBV5-1

CDR3nt: TGTGCCACCAGTAAGGGGGAGACCCAGTACTTC
CDR3aa: CATSKGETQYF
d_gene: .
abundance: .
j_gene: TRBJ2-5
v_gene: TRBV24-1

CDR3nt: TGTGCCAGCAGGGGGAAGGACTTCACAGATACGCAGTATTTT
CDR3aa: CASRGKDFTDTQYF
d_gene: .
abundance: .
j_gene: TRBJ2-3
v_gene: TRBV6-1

CDR3nt: TGTGCCAGCAGCCCTAAGACAGGGAACACCGGGGAGCTGTTTTTT
CDR3aa: CASSPKTGNTGELFF
d_gene: .
abundance: once
j_gene: TRBJ2-2
v_gene: TRBV7-9

CDR3nt: TGTGCCAGTAGTGGATACAGGGGAACCAACGTCCTGACTTTC
CDR3aa: CASSGYRGTNVLTF
d_gene: TRBD1
abundance: .
j_gene: TRBJ2-6
v_gene: TRBV19

CDR3nt: TGCGCCAGCAGCTTGGAAGGGGAAGAGAGTTCACCCCTCCACTTT
CDR3aa: CASSLEGEESSPLHF
d_gene: .
abundance: .
j_gene: TRBJ1-6
v_gene: TRBV5-1